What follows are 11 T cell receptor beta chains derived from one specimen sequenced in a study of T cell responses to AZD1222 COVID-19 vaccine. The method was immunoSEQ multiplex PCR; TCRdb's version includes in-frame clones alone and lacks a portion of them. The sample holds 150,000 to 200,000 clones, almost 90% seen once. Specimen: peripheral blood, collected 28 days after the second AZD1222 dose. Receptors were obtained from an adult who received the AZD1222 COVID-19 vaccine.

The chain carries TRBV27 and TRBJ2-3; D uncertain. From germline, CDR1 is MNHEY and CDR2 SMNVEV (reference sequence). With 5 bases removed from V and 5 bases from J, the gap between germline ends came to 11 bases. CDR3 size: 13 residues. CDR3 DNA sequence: TGTGCCAGCAGTAGGCAGGTAGGAGATACGCAGTATTTT. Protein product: CASSRQVGDTQYF.

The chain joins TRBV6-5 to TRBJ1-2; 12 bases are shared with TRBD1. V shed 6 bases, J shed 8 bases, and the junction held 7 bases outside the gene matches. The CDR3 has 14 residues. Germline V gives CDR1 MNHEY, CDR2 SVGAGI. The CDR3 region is CASSRGQGAGGYTF. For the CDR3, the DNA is TGTGCCAGCAGCAGGGGACAGGGGGCCGGAGGCTACACCTTC.

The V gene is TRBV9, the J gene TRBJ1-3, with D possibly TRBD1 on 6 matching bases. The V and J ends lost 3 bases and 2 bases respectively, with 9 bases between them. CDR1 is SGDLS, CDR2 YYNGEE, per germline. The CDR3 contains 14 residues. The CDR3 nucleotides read TGTGCCAGCAGCGCTACAGGGACTGGAAACACCATATATTTT. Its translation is CASSATGTGNTIYF.

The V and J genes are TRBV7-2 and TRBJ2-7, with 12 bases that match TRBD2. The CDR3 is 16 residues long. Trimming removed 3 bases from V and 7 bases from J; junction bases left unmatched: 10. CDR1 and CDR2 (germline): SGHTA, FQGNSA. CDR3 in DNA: TGTGCCAGCAGCTTTTCGACTAGCGGGGGCCGGGGAGAGCAGTACTTC. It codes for CASSFSTSGGRGEQYF.

CDR3 amino acids: CASSFGHTDTQYF. The CDR3 DNA is TGTGCCAGCAGTTTTGGCCACACAGATACGCAGTATTTT. J is TRBJ2-3 and V is TRBV12-3 or TRBV12-4; D not certain. The ends were cut back, 3 bases at V and 2 bases at J, with 6 bases in the middle. The CDR3 runs 13 residues.

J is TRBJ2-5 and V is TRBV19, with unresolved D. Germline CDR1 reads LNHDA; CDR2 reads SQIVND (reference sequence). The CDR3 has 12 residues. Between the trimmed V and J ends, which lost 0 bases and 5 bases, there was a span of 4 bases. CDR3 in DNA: TGTGCCAGTAGTATAGATGACGAGACCCAGTACTTC. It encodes CASSIDDETQYF.

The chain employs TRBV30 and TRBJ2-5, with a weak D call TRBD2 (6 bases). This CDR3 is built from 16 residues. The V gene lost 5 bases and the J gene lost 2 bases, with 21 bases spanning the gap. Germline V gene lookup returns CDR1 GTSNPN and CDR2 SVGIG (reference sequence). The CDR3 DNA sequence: TGTGCCTGGTCGATACCCCCCATAAGCGGGCAAGAGACCCAGTACTTC. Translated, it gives CAWSIPPISGQETQYF.

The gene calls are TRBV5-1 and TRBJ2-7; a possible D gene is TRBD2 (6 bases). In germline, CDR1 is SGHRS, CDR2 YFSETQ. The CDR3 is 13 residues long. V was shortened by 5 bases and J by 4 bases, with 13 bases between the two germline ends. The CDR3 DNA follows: TGCGCCAGCAGGCCCGGGGCGGGGTACGAGCAGTACTTC. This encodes CASRPGAGYEQYF.

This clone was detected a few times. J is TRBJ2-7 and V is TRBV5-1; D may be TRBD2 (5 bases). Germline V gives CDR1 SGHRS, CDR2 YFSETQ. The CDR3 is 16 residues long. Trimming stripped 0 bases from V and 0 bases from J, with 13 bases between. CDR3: CASSLVPAGSSYEQYF. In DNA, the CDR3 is TGCGCCAGCAGCTTGGTGCCGGCGGGTAGCTCCTACGAGCAGTACTTC.

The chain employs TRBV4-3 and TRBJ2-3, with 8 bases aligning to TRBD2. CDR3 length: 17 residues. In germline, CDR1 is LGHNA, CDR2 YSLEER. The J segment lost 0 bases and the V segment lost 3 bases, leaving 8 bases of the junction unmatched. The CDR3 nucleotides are TGCGCCAGCAGCCAGGGGGGCGGGGGGCCTAGCACAGATACGCAGTATTTT. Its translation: CASSQGGGGPSTDTQYF.

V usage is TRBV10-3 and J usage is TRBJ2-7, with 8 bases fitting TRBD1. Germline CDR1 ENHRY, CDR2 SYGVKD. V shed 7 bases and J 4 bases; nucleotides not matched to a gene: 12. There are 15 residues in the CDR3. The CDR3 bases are TGTGCCATCACCGACCCGGGACAGGCGCCTTACGAGCAGTACTTC. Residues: CAITDPGQAPYEQYF.